This T cell receptor beta chain emerged from a study of blood T cell repertoires in COVID-19. At the level of the study: The study drew acute and convalescent COVID-19 samples from the United States, Italy and Spain. T cells, B-cell-depleted T cells, or PBMCs provided the cDNA or gDNA that served as material.

Seattle enrolled patients during active infection and tracked them longitudinally. Authors' processing steps: For nucleated cells, counts were estimated from reference gene primer amplification. The method was immunoSEQ multiplex PCR; TCRdb's version includes in-frame clones alone and lacks a portion of them. That table is the source of V, J and clone size, and D and trimming were worked out from the DNA. The repertoire holds some 290,000 clones, with roughly 90% as singletons. The sample consisted of peripheral blood. This sequence was found in a woman aged 30 to 39 with COVID-19, enrolled during active disease.

The CDR3 sequence is CASSSEWDEQYF. CDR3 in DNA: TGCGCCAGCAGCTCGGAGTGGGACGAGCAGTACTTC. The rearrangement uses TRBV5-1 and TRBJ2-7; no firm D call. V was pared by 3 bases and J by 5 bases, with 9 bases between. Germline values: CDR1 SGHRS, CDR2 YFSETQ. The CDR3 is 12 amino acids.